The T cell receptor (beta chain) under discussion was sequenced for a study of identical twins. CDR1 and CDR2 (germline): SEHNR, FQNEAQ (reference sequence). The CDR3 totals 14 residues. Trimming took 5 bases from V and 0 from J, leaving 10 bases between them. Each CDR3 protein gets one entry after TCRdb re-called the 5' RACE reads with MiXCR. This sample has roughly 720,000 distinct CDR3 sequences; about 20% occur once, and the top ten carry about an eighth. This sample was shared with a second study, whose subject was T cells expressing NK-cell markers. That paper notes: Within the sequenced cohort of eight donors, seven exhibited HCMV seropositivity and one was seronegative.

J is TRBJ2-5 and V is TRBV7-9, with D possibly matching TRBD1 (5 bases). Input material: PBMCs. The clonotype comes from a woman younger than 35 in good health. The DNA for the CDR3 is TGTGCCAGCAGCCTCCACAGGTACCAAGAGACCCAGTACTTC. This sequence encodes CASSLHRYQETQYF.